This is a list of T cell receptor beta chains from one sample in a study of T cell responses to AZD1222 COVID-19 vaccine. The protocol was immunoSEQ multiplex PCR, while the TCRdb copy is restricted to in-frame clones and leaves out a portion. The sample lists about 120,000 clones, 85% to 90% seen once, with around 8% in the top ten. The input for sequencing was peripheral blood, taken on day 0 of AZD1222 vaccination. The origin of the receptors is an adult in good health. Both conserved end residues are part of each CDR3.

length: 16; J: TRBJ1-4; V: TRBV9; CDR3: CASSGPREGGNEKLFF
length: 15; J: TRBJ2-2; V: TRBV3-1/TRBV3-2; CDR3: CASSQVGSGPGELFF
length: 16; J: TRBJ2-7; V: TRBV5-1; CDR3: CASSGGLAGGSQGQYF
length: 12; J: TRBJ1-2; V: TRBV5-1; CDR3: CASSFYSYGYTF
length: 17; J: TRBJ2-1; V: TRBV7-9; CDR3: CASTRTSGASSYNEQFF
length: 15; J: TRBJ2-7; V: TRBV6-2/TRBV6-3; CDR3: CASSYSPWGIYEQYF
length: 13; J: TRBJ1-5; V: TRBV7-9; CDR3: CASSLQGNQPQHF
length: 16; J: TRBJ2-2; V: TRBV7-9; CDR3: CASSLAGHTNTGELFF
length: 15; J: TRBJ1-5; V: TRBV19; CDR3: CASTSWGTGDQPQHF
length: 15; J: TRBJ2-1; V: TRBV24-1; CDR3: CATSDWTQNYNEQFF
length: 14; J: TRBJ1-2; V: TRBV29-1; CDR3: CSAPGTGINYGYTF
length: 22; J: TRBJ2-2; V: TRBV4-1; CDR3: CASSQDRLAGGSRKGNTGELFF
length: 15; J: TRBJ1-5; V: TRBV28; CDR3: CASRTFPDSNQPQHF
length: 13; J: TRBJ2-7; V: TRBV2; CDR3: CASLSQGTGEQYF
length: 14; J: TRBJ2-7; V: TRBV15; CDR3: CATSRDRGSSEQYF
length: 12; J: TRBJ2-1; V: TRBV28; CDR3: CASSLGYNEQFF
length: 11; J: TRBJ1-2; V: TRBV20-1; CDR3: CSAGAGNGYTF
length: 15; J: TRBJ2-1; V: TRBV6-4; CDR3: CASSAAGEGYNEQFF
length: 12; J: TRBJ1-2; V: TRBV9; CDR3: CASSVPGYGYTF
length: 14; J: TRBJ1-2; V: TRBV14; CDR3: CASSKLGGASGYTF
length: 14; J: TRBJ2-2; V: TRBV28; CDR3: CASTPSAGAGELFF
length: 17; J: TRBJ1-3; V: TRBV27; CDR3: CASSLSWATFSGNTIYF
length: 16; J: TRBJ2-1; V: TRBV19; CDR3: CASSPYTGTSGGEQFF
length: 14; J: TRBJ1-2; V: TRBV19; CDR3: CASRKPGGAYGYTF
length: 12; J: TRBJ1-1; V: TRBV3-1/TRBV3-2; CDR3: CASSQEGGKAFF
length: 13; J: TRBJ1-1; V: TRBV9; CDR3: CASSTLVDSEAFF
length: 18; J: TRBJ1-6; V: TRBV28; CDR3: CASSLWTGITSYNSPLHF
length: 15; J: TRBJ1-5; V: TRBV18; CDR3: CASSPGQLINQPQHF
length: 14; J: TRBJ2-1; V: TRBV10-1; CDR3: CASSAGTITNEQFF
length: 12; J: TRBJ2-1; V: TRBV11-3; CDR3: CASRGQGSEQFF
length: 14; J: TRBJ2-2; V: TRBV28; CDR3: CASRVALNTGELFF
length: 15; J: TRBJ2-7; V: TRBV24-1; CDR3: CATSESGTGLHEQYF
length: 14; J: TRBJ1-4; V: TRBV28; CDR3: CASTTLIGGGKLFF
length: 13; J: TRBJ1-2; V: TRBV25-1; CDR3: CASSNLNRVGYTF
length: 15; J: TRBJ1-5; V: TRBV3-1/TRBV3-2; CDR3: CASSPRDREGQPQHF
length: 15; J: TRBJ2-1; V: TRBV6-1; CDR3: CASSDGGSRINEQFF
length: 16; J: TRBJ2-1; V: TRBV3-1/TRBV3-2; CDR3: CASSQKGRGHGNEQFF
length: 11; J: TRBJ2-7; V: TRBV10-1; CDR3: CASSEGYEQYF
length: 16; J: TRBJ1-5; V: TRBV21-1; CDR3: CASGGGGQDSNQPQHF